This TCR beta chain derives from a study of regulatory T cells. Study outcomes and limitations: CD3G-deficient patients' regulatory T cells showed reduced Shannon diversity versus autologous conventional CD4+ and control regulatory cells.

Germline CDR1 MNHNY, CDR2 SVGAGI (reference sequence). The CDR3 runs to 14 residues. Trimming shortened V by 7 bases and J by 9 bases, and 19 bases separated the two germline ends. This clone was detected only once. The antigen remains undetermined. Autoimmunity was present in every CD3G-deficient patient, worse in two. Amplification used 52 TRBV primers and 13 TRBJ primers. Clones were sequenced by immunoSEQ multiplex PCR, and TCRdb holds only the in-frame ones, with some missing. The sample contains about 3,900 clones, 75% to 95% of which appear only once. This chain connects TRBV6-6 to TRBJ2-1; D call uncertain. Sequencing was carried out using CD4+ Tregs sorted from blood. The clonotype comes from a child aged 2 to 10 with CD3G deficiency. CDR3: CASKGPPETTEQFF. CDR3 sequence (DNA): TGTGCCAGCAAGGGTCCCCCCGAAACTACTGAGCAGTTCTTC.